These 21 T cell receptor beta chains were all obtained from the same sample, sequenced in a study of T cells in Graves' hyperthyroidism and ophthalmopathy. TCR beta CDR3 regions were amplified from RNA transcripts. A set of HTBI primers served as the primers for a first-round RT-PCR of the TCR CDR3. TCRdb ran MiXCR on the multiplex PCR reads and lists one entry per CDR3 protein. In the table there are about 570,000 distinct CDR3 sequences, under 60% of which are singletons. Sample: peripheral blood or thyroid tissue (not recorded which). These receptors came from an adult woman with Graves' disease, either hyperthyroidism or ophthalmopathy (not recorded which).

This clonotype showed up just a few times. This chain uses TRBV20-1 with TRBJ2-3; the match to TRBD2 covers 7 bases. CDR3 length equals 16 residues. Germline CDR1 reads DFQATT; CDR2 reads SNEGSKA (reference sequence). Trimming removed 6 bases from V and 2 bases from J; junction bases left unmatched: 14. CDR3 sequence: CSATPPGSGTTDTQYF. The CDR3 nucleotides read TGCAGTGCCACTCCCCCGGGGAGCGGGACCACAGATACGCAGTATTTT.

This clonotype was seen a handful of times. This chain connects TRBV20-1 to TRBJ1-2; 8 positions match TRBD1. This CDR3 spans 11 amino acids. V lost 4 bases, J lost 7 bases, and 2 bases stayed unmatched. Germline CDR1 is DFQATT and CDR2 is SNEGSKA (reference sequence). The CDR3 DNA sequence: TGCAGTGCTACGACAGGGGTTGGCTACACCTTC. Translated: CSATTGVGYTF.

The V and J genes are TRBV27 and TRBJ1-1; TRBD1 matches at 9 bases. This CDR3 has 18 residues. The V gene's germline CDR1 is MNHEY and CDR2 SMNVEV (reference sequence). J lost 1 base, V lost 5 bases, and 14 bases had no gene match. In nucleotides, the CDR3 is TGTGCCAGCAGTCCATTAGGCGTGTCGGGACAGGGGAACACTGAAGCTTTCTTT. Amino acids: CASSPLGVSGQGNTEAFF.

This sequence joins TRBV20-1 and TRBJ1-6; 9 bases are shared with TRBD1. The CDR3 has 13 amino acids. The V and J ends lost 4 bases and 10 bases, in that order; junction bases with no gene match: 5. The germline V gene has CDR1 DFQATT and CDR2 SNEGSKA (reference sequence). The CDR3 here is CSATGTGSSPLHF. CDR3 coding DNA: TGCAGTGCTACAGGGACAGGGAGCTCACCCCTCCACTTT.

This clonotype was observed a single time. This rearrangement joins TRBV7-9 to TRBJ1-2, with D perhaps matching TRBD1 (5 bases). The CDR3 is 13 amino acids. From germline, CDR1 is SEHNR and CDR2 FQNEAQ (reference sequence). V was trimmed by 8 bases and J by 6 bases, leaving 16 bases between them. The CDR3 DNA is TGTGCCAGCTTCCGGGGCACCGGGGATGGCTACACCTTC. Protein sequence: CASFRGTGDGYTF.

This clonotype was recorded a few times. The DNA for the CDR3 is TGTGCCAGCAGCTTAGGCAGGGGATCAGATACGCAGTATTTT. It encodes CASSLGRGSDTQYF. The V and J genes are TRBV7-9 and TRBJ2-3; the D gene is possibly TRBD1 (6 bases). Germline CDR1 is SEHNR and CDR2 is FQNEAQ (reference sequence). V was trimmed by 1 base and J by 4 bases, leaving 9 bases between them. The CDR3 loop spans 14 amino acids.

This clonotype occurred many times. This rearrangement joins TRBV7-2 to TRBJ2-5, with a tentative D call TRBD1 (6 bases). Trimming removed 1 base from V and 1 base from J, with 10 bases in between. In germline, CDR1 is SGHTA, CDR2 FQGNSA. This CDR3 is 15 amino acids long. Here the CDR3 reads CASSLGQASQETQYF. The CDR3 nucleotides are TGTGCCAGCAGCTTAGGACAGGCGTCCCAAGAGACCCAGTACTTC.

J is TRBJ1-1 and V is TRBV10-3; 11 bases are a match to TRBD1. The CDR3 is 15 residues long. J lost 8 bases, V lost 10 bases, and 15 bases had no gene match. Germline-derived CDR1 and CDR2 are ENHRY and SYGVKD. The CDR3 here is CASRFTGQGALEAFF. The CDR3 DNA reads as TGTGCCAGCAGGTTTACCGGACAGGGGGCCCTCGAAGCTTTCTTT.

This clonotype was seen repeatedly, ten times or more. The rearrangement uses TRBV7-8 and TRBJ1-1; TRBD1 agrees at 7 bases. This CDR3 region has 15 residues. The V and J ends lost 5 bases and 1 base, in that order; junction bases with no gene match: 7. From germline, CDR1 is SGHVS and CDR2 FQNEAQ. The CDR3 DNA sequence: TGTGCCAGCAGCCCTTGGGGACAGCAGAACACTGAAGCTTTCTTT. This gives the protein CASSPWGQQNTEAFF.

There are many counts of this clonotype. The chain uses TRBV20-1 and TRBJ1-5, with D hard to call. The CDR3 consists of 12 residues. The germline CDR1 and CDR2 sequences are DFQATT and SNEGSKA (reference sequence). The V end lost 8 bases, the J end lost 5 bases, and 13 bases lay between the germline ends. CDR3 region: CSPSNSYQPQHF. CDR3 nucleotide sequence: TGCAGTCCCTCGAACAGCTATCAGCCCCAGCATTTT.

The rearrangement uses TRBV7-6 and TRBJ1-2, with TRBD1 identical over 7 bases. In germline, CDR1 is SGHVS, CDR2 FNYEAQ. V lost 7 bases to trimming and J lost 9 bases; unmatched junction nucleotides: 8. This CDR3 has 12 amino acids. The CDR3 loop reads CASTAGGQRYTF. The DNA of the CDR3 is TGTGCCAGCACCGCCGGGGGACAGCGCTACACCTTC.

The J gene is TRBJ2-5, the V gene TRBV10-2, with D unclear. Germline V CDR1 and CDR2: WSHSY, SAAADI. The CDR3 is 10 residues long. V was clipped by 7 bases and J by 4 bases, with 4 bases between them. In nucleotides, the CDR3 is TGCGCCAGCAAGGCAGAGACCCAGTACTTC. It specifies CASKAETQYF.

This clonotype has more than one count but fewer than ten. J is TRBJ1-5 and V is TRBV5-6; the D gene is possibly TRBD1 (6 bases). Germline V CDR1 and CDR2: SGHDT, YYEEEE. This CDR3 spans 15 amino acids. The V end was cut by 3 bases, the J end by 4 bases, with 14 bases between. The CDR3 loop reads CASSWGGQGNQPQHF. CDR3 coding DNA: TGTGCCAGCAGCTGGGGGGGGCAGGGGAATCAGCCCCAGCATTTT. The variable domain in full, with the rest retrieved from reference TRBV5-6 and TRBJ1-5, is DAGVTQSPTHLIKTRGQQVTLRCSPKSGHDTVSWYQQALGQGPQFIFQYYEEEERQRGNFPDRFSGHQFPNYSSELNVNALLLGDSALYLCASSWGGQGNQPQHFGDGTRLSIL.

CDR3 sequence: CASRHSAGQGDYTF. CDR3 nucleotides: TGTGCCAGCAGACATTCCGCGGGACAGGGGGACTACACCTTC. V and J are TRBV7-9 and TRBJ1-2, with 11 bases matching TRBD1. The germline V gene encodes CDR1 SEHNR and CDR2 FQNEAQ (reference sequence). Trimming removed 6 bases from V and 10 bases from J; junction bases left unmatched: 10. The CDR3 loop spans 14 amino acids. The full variable domain, rest sourced from reference TRBV7-9 and TRBJ1-2, is DTGVSQNPRHKITKRGQNVTFRCDPISEHNRLYWYRQTLGQGPEFLTYFQNEAQLEKSRLLSDRFSAERPKGSFSTLEIQRTEQGDSAMYLCASRHSAGQGDYTFGSGTRLTVV.

The chain combines TRBV7-2 with TRBJ2-7; 11 bases align to TRBD2. The J segment lost 11 bases and the V segment lost 4 bases, leaving 4 bases of the junction unmatched. This CDR3 has 12 residues. In germline, CDR1 is SGHTA, CDR2 FQGNSA. DNA of the CDR3: TGTGCCAGCAGCTACTTAGCGGGGGGGGAGTACTTC. Residues: CASSYLAGGEYF.

This chain uses TRBV20-1 with TRBJ2-6; no reliable D call. Germline lookup yields CDR1 DFQATT and CDR2 SNEGSKA (reference sequence). This CDR3 spans 13 amino acids. The V gene lost 3 bases and the J gene lost 7 bases, with 10 bases spanning the gap. The CDR3 nucleotides read TGCAGTGCTAGTCTTTTGGGAGCCAACGTCCTGACTTTC. This sequence encodes CSASLLGANVLTF.

Here the CDR3 reads CSAKENNYEQYF. The CDR3 DNA sequence: TGCAGTGCTAAAGAGAATAACTACGAGCAGTACTTC. The chain uses TRBV20-1 and TRBJ2-7; no reliable D call. The CDR3 is made up of 12 amino acids. Germline V gives CDR1 DFQATT, CDR2 SNEGSKA (reference sequence). The V end lost 4 bases, the J end lost 3 bases, and 10 bases lay between the germline ends.

The rearrangement joins TRBV5-6 to TRBJ2-7; either TRBD1 or TRBD2 may supply D (5 bases each). V was clipped by 4 bases and J by 9 bases, with 23 bases between them. Per germline, CDR1 SGHDT and CDR2 YYEEEE. The CDR3 sequence is 15 residues long. As DNA, the CDR3 is TGTGCCAGCAGCGGAAACTCACCCCGGGACGGTTCGCAGTACTTC. This translates into CASSGNSPRDGSQYF.

V gene TRBV29-1 combines with J gene TRBJ2-5; 8 bases match TRBD2. This CDR3 is built from 13 residues. Germline CDR1 SQVTM, CDR2 ANQGSEA. Germline trimming cut 4 bases from V and 2 bases from J; bases unmatched to any gene: 3. The CDR3 is CSVAAGVQETQYF. DNA for the CDR3: TGCAGCGTTGCAGCGGGGGTTCAAGAGACCCAGTACTTC. Variable domain in full (rest from reference TRBV29-1 and TRBJ2-5): SAVISQKPSRDICQRGTSLTIQCQVDSQVTMMFWYRQQPGQSLTLIATANQGSEATYESGFVIDKFPISRPNLTFSTLTVSNMSPEDSSIYLCSVAAGVQETQYFGPGTRLLVL.

In its sample, this clonotype was seen a few times. V usage is TRBV7-3 and J usage is TRBJ1-5, with a tentative D call TRBD1 (6 bases). Germline V gives CDR1 SGHTA, CDR2 FQGTGA. The CDR3 is 15 residues long. Trimming cost V 5 bases and J 5 bases, with 16 bases left between them. The CDR3 DNA sequence: TGTGCCAGCAGCATAGACGGTGGGGGGCATCAGCCCCAGCATTTT. As protein: CASSIDGGGHQPQHF.

This clonotype was detected many times. CDR3 sequence: CASSLDRGRETQYF. CDR3 coding DNA: TGTGCCAGCAGCTTGGACAGGGGGCGGGAGACCCAGTACTTC. J is TRBJ2-5 and V is TRBV2, with TRBD1 matching over 11 bases. The length of the CDR3 is 14 residues. The V segment lost 6 bases and the J segment 5 bases; nucleotides outside the gene matches: 5. Germline V gene data show CDR1 as SNHLY and CDR2 as FYNNEI.